This TCR beta chain was found in a study of beta chain features in type 1 diabetes. On the study more broadly: Age, gender and cell yields were similar between patients and healthy donors.

Since all of the isolated RNA was reverse transcribed, expressed TCRB transcripts were what got sequenced. Measured with immunoSEQ multiplex PCR; TCRdb has only the in-frame clones, and not every one. The profile shows 900,000 or so clones, 15% to 20% of them singletons. Each donor gave one heparinised blood draw averaging around 120 mL. Stem cell-like memory, regulatory, central memory and naive CD4+ cells were sorted via CD45RO/CCR7/CD25/CD127/CD95/CD27. Purity exceeding 95% was reached by all sorted populations. The CDR3 has 14 amino acids. V was shortened by 3 bases and J by 4 bases, with 12 bases between the two germline ends. Germline V gene lookup returns CDR1 MDHEN and CDR2 SYDVKM.

The sequence came from a young woman in good health. The sequenced sample consisted of naive CD4+ T cells from blood. V and J are TRBV28 and TRBJ2-5, with D possibly being TRBD2 (6 bases). In DNA, the CDR3 is TGTGCCAGCAGTTTGGACGGGACTCCAGAGACCCAGTACTTC. Translating gives CASSLDGTPETQYF.